This T cell receptor (beta chain) emerged from a study of cytomegalovirus exposure and HLA in healthy donors. The study, taken as a whole, reports: An analysis done earlier found most TCR beta V segments productive about 87% or about 30% of the time.

With respect to this clone: As yet, its antigen is unknown.

Donors had nominal health at sampling but likely had unrecorded immune exposures. 60 Vbeta and 13 Jbeta primers were used in PCR. The protocol was immunoSEQ multiplex PCR, while the TCRdb copy is restricted to in-frame clones and leaves out a portion. The sample gives roughly 110,000 clones, around three quarters of which show up once; 6.5% to 8.5% is in the top ten. This CDR3 has 16 residues. Looked up from germline, CDR1 is LNHDA and CDR2 is SQIVND (reference sequence). Trimming took off 3 bases at V and 2 bases at J, with 14 bases between the two ends. The receptor comes from a man aged 30 to 39 in good health and CMV-seronegative. The sequenced sample was PBMCs. The V gene is TRBV19, the J gene TRBJ2-4; the D gene is possibly TRBD1 (6 bases). As DNA, the CDR3 is TGTGCCAGTAGTATTACTCGAGGGGGACCCAAAAACATTCAGTACTTC. Amino acid sequence: CASSITRGGPKNIQYF.